This T cell receptor (beta chain) came from a study of OX40 agonist ivuxolimab in advanced cancers. Study as a whole: Three patients got partial responses; one had hepatocellular carcinoma and two had cutaneous melanoma.

Germline CDR1 is PRHDT and CDR2 is FYEKMQ (reference sequence). The CDR3 has 16 amino acids. Germline trimming cut 5 bases from V and 0 bases from J; bases unmatched to any gene: 6. About this clone itself: Its antigen remains unidentified.

Study results and limitations: In CD8+ T cells, expanded clones were on average more numerous than in CD4+. There was clonal expansion of CD4+ and CD8+ blood T cells by week 6 at 0.1 to 3.0 mg/kg.

Clones were sequenced by immunoSEQ multiplex PCR, and TCRdb holds only the in-frame ones, with some missing. This table has tens of thousands of clones, 70% to 80% appearing once. The TCR was taken from an adult with an advanced solid tumor such as melanoma, head and neck, liver or kidney cancer. This chain connects TRBV13 to TRBJ2-7, with 11 bases aligning to TRBD2. Sequencing used CD4+ or CD8+ T cells sorted from blood, obtained in a trial of the OX40 agonist ivuxolimab. CDR3 region: CASSPLLAGGSYEQYF. The CDR3 DNA sequence: TGTGCCAGCAGCCCCCTCCTAGCGGGAGGCTCCTACGAGCAGTACTTC.